Presented here are 7 T cell receptor beta chains from one specimen sequenced in a study of PD-1 blockade in mismatch repair-deficient tumors. Some clones are missing from TCRdb's copy, which holds only in-frame ones; the method was immunoSEQ multiplex PCR. The sample carries more than 95,000 clones, 85% to 90% recorded once. Sequenced here: peripheral blood, sampled 44 weeks after starting pembrolizumab. The receptors were sampled from an adult with mismatch repair-deficient cancer.

This chain joins TRBV30 and TRBJ1-2; D call uncertain. Germline V CDR1 and CDR2: GTSNPN, SVGIG (reference sequence). The CDR3 has 13 residues. The V and J ends lost 0 bases and 4 bases respectively, with 9 bases between them. DNA of the CDR3: TGTGCCTGGAGTGTACCCGACACCTATGGCTACACCTTC. Its protein is CAWSVPDTYGYTF.

This clone was picked up one time. The chain is built from TRBV30 and TRBJ2-2; D is uncertain. Trimming left V 0 bases short and J 7 bases short, with 15 bases between. The CDR3 sequence is 15 residues long. Germline V CDR1 and CDR2: GTSNPN, SVGIG (reference sequence). The CDR3 DNA reads as TGTGCCTGGAGTGTACTCCAGGTGAAGGTCGGGGAGCTGTTTTTT. Translating it yields CAWSVLQVKVGELFF.

This chain joins TRBV30 and TRBJ2-1; 12 bases map to TRBD2. Germline trimming cut 1 base from V and 10 bases from J; bases unmatched to any gene: 11. Germline V gene data show CDR1 as GTSNPN and CDR2 as SVGIG (reference sequence). This CDR3 comprises 16 residues. The CDR3 nucleotides are TGTGCCTGGAGTGGACACGGGACTAGCGGGTCATGGGAGCAGTTCTTC. It translates to CAWSGHGTSGSWEQFF.

V is TRBV28 and J is TRBJ2-7; 7 bases are shared with TRBD2. Germline lookup yields CDR1 MDHEN and CDR2 SYDVKM. The CDR3 is made up of 15 amino acids. Trimming removed 3 bases from V and 3 bases from J; junction bases left unmatched: 8. The CDR3 DNA is TGTGCCAGCAGTTTTTGGGCGGGAGAGGGCTACGAGCAGTACTTC. Amino acid sequence: CASSFWAGEGYEQYF.

This chain uses TRBV30 with TRBJ1-1, with D perhaps matching TRBD1 (6 bases). Trimming took off 0 bases at V and 8 bases at J, with 10 bases between the two ends. CDR3 length equals 12 residues. The germline V gene encodes CDR1 GTSNPN and CDR2 SVGIG (reference sequence). For the CDR3, the DNA is TGTGCCTGGAGTGTGTACGGGACAGAAGCTTTCTTT. It yields the protein CAWSVYGTEAFF.

The rearrangement joins TRBV5-1 to TRBJ2-1; D not resolved. Trimming stripped 6 bases from V and 1 base from J, with 8 bases between. The germline gives CDR1 SGHRS, CDR2 YFSETQ. This CDR3 has 13 amino acids. The CDR3 region has the DNA TGCGCCAGCACCCAGGAGTCCTACAATGAGCAGTTCTTC. Translation: CASTQESYNEQFF. The entire variable domain, with the rest obtained from reference TRBV5-1 and TRBJ2-1, is as follows: KAGVTQTPRYLIKTRGQQVTLSCSPISGHRSVSWYQQTPGQGLQFLFEYFSETQRNKGNFPGRFSGRQFSNSRSEMNVSTLELGDSALYLCASTQESYNEQFFGPGTRLTVL.

V gene TRBV5-1 combines with J gene TRBJ2-7, with TRBD2 identical over 11 bases. The CDR3 is 15 residues long. CDR1 and CDR2 (germline): SGHRS, YFSETQ. V was clipped by 5 bases and J by 0 bases; unmatched bases: 4. The CDR3 DNA reads TGCGCCAGCAGGACTAGCGGGACCCTCTCCTACGAGCAGTACTTC. This codes for CASRTSGTLSYEQYF.